This T cell receptor beta chain appears in the sequencing data of a study of blood T cell repertoires in COVID-19 (dated by TCRdb to 2018 to 2020). In the study overall: Samples covering the acute and convalescent phases of COVID-19 were provided by collaborators in the United States, Italy and Spain. The material from the prospective study consisted of cDNA or gDNA derived from T cells, B-cell-depleted T cells, or PBMCs. The dataset comprised deeply sampled blood TCRbeta repertoires from subjects exposed to, actively infected with, or recovered from COVID-19. The repertoires were made available in a free public database intended to serve as a resource for research on the immune response to SARS-CoV-2. Samples came from the ongoing ImmuneRACE study (first 160 participants) plus 1,254 subjects from 6 global collaborators. Sample metadata almost always included a de-identified subject ID, COVID-19 status, age in years and sex. Where HLA class I and class II types were available, the types were taken from metadata supplied by the sample provider, not from assay-based typing.

General study outcomes and caveats: The amount of clinical and demographic metadata varied by source and participant and was provided uncurated.

TCRbeta CDR3 regions were amplified from genomic DNA by means of the immunoSEQ Assay, a bias-controlled multiplex PCR. On the study's bioinformatics: The number of nucleated cells in each sample was estimated from the amplification of reference gene primers within the assay. To quantify the absolute abundance of each unique TCRbeta CDR3 rearrangement, sequence reads were collapsed and filtered. For each sample, productive Simpson clonality was calculated as the square root of Simpson's diversity index across productive rearrangements. Here the immuneACCESS table is served through TCRdb, limited to in-frame sequences with V and J called. Missing clones are a known gap in these copies; in checked studies unresolved V genes cover under half, and the rest lacks a known reason. D and trimming come from the DNA, and the V and J calls and clone size come from that table. A total of some 330,000 clones appear in this sample, under 90% of them only once. The ten largest clones take up about 4.2% of the sample.

Enrolling through a virtual design, the prospective study's participants ranged in age from roughly 18 to 100 years and lived across approximately 25 United States geographic areas. Cohort assignment in the prospective study relied on participant-reported clinical history from a screening survey and a study questionnaire. ImmuneRACE Cohort 3 recovered participants were defined by two consecutive negative NP/OP PCR tests, healthcare professional clearance, or symptom resolution. In the prospective study, mobile phlebotomists collected whole blood, serum and a nasopharyngeal or oropharyngeal swab from each participant. Participants in the prospective study had the option to provide additional blood draws and questionnaires over a roughly two-month period. Before DNA extraction, prospective study blood samples were shipped either frozen or at room temperature. This clone came up many times. Its binding antigen is unknown. Within one base of it there is no much larger clone, and no base qualities were kept.

The CDR3 holds 15 amino acids from the cysteine to the phenylalanine. Only the CDR3 DNA stays, 45 bases, in frame from base 1. The germline V gene provides CDR1 MGHRA and CDR2 YSYEKL. From V the trimming removes 3 bases and from J it removes 6 bases, while the gene matches leave 3 bases of the junction unaccounted for. The TCR originated in a man aged 30 to 45 who had recovered from COVID-19. The V gene is TRBV4-1 and the J gene is TRBJ2-1, and 12 junction bases match TRBD2. Sequenced: PBMCs or T cells enriched from blood (not recorded which). The sequenced DNA is TGCGCCAGCAGCCACCTAGCGGGGGGGACCAATGAGCAGTTCTTC. Translation gives CASSHLAGGTNEQFF.